This T cell receptor (beta chain) originates from a study of blood T cell repertoires in COVID-19. Study information: In each case, the material was cDNA or gDNA derived from T cells, B-cell-depleted T cells, or PBMCs.

The cohort comprised adults aged 18 to 89 years residing in about 25 US areas. In assigning cohorts, the study relied on participant-reported clinical history. This CDR3 is built from 15 residues. Germline values: CDR1 LNHNV, CDR2 YYDKDF (reference sequence). V trimming: 5 bases; J trimming: 3 bases; junction bases outside the gene matches: 7. Profiled with immunoSEQ multiplex PCR; TCRdb holds only in-frame clones, not every one. The sample yields 350,000 to 400,000 clones, 80% to 90% seen once. The V gene is TRBV15, the J gene TRBJ2-3; 8 bases map to TRBD2. The receptor was derived from a man aged 18 to 29 who had recovered from COVID-19. Sequencing was carried out using PBMCs or T cells enriched from blood (not recorded which). The CDR3 DNA is TGTGCCACCAGCGTTGGCAAGCGGGGGACAGATACGCAGTATTTT. This translates into CATSVGKRGTDTQYF.